This TCR beta chain was profiled in a study of T cell repertoires in cytomegalovirus infection. Study-wide background: Public TCR beta signatures were indicative of both CMV infection and a matching HLA type.

Via MiXCR, TCRdb re-called the reads, giving one row per CDR3 protein. The data show approximately 500,000 distinct CDR3 sequences, with more than 15% seen just once and about 24% held by the top ten. Study findings and constraints: Dominating the ex vivo response were HLA-C-restricted CMV-specific TCR beta clonotypes. Individuals carrying CMV plus the relevant HLA were identified by cumulative frequency of public TCR beta families.

This clonotype has just a few counts. Its antigen is still unknown. This CDR3 region has 12 residues. V was shortened by 6 bases and J by 4 bases, with 10 bases between the two germline ends. Germline V CDR1 and CDR2: SGHRS, YFSETQ. The sequence derives from a human donor in good health (CMV status not recorded). Some clones in this sample may be carry-over from other donors' samples. The rearrangement links TRBV5-1 to TRBJ1-1; D unclear. The sample was CD8+ T cells from PBMCs. The CDR3 DNA follows: TGCGCCAGCAACAAGGGAGGCACTGAAGCTTTCTTT. Protein sequence: CASNKGGTEAFF.